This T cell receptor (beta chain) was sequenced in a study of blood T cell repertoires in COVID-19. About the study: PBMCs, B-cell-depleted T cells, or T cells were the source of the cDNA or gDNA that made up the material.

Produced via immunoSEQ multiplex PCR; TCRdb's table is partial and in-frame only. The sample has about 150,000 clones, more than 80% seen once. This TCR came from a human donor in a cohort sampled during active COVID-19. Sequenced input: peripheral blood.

This CDR3 is CASSLVGSSTDTQYF. The DNA of the CDR3 is TGTGCCAGCAGCTTAGTCGGTTCTTCCACAGATACGCAGTATTTT. The chain carries TRBV7-9 and TRBJ2-3; unclear D gene. Trimming took off 1 base at V and 2 bases at J, with 10 bases between the two ends. CDR3 size: 15 residues. Germline values: CDR1 SEHNR, CDR2 FQNEAQ (reference sequence).